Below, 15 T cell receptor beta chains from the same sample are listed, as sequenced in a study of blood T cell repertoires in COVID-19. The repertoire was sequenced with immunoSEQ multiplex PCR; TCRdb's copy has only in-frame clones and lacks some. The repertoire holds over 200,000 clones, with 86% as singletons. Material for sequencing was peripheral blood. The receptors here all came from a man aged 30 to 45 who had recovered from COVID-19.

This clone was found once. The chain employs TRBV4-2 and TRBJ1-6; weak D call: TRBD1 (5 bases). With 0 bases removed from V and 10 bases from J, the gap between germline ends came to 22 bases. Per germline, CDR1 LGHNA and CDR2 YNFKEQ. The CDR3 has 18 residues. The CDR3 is CASSQELVGARVYSPLHF. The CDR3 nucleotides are TGTGCCAGCAGCCAAGAACTTGTCGGTGCCAGGGTCTACTCACCCCTCCACTTT.

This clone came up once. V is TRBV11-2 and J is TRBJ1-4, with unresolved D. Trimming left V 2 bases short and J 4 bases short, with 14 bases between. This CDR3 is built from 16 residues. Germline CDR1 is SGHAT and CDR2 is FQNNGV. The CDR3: CASSLSLWGGNEKLFF. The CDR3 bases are TGTGCCAGCAGCTTATCCCTATGGGGAGGTAATGAAAAACTGTTTTTT. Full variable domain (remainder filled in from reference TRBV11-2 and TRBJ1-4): EAGVAQSPRYKIIEKRQSVAFWCNPISGHATLYWYQQILGQGPKLLIQFQNNGVVDDSQLPKDRFSAERLKGVDSTLKIQPAKLEDSAVYLCASSLSLWGGNEKLFFGSGTQLSVL.

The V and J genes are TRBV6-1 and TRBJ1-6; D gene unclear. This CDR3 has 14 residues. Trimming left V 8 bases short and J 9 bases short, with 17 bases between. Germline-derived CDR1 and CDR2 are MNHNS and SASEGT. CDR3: CASDKGEGGSPLHF. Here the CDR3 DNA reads TGTGCCAGCGATAAAGGCGAGGGTGGTTCACCCCTCCACTTT.

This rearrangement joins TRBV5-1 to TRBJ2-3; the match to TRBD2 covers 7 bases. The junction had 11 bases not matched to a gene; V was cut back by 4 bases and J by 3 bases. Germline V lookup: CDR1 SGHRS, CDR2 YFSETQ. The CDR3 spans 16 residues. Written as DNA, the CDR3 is TGCGCCAGCAGCCCTCGGACTAGAGGGACGACAGATACGCAGTATTTT. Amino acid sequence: CASSPRTRGTTDTQYF.

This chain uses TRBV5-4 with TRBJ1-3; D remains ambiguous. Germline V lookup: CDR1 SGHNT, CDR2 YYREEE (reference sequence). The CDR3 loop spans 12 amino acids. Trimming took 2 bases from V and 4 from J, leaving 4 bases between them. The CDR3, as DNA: TGTGCCAGCAGCTTTCCGGGAAACACCATATATTTT. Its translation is CASSFPGNTIYF.

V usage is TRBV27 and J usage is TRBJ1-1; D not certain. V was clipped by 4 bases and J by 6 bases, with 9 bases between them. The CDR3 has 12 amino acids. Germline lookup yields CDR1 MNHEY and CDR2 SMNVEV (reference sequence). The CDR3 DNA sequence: TGTGCCAGCAGTTCCATAACGGCTGAAGCTTTCTTT. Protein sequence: CASSSITAEAFF.

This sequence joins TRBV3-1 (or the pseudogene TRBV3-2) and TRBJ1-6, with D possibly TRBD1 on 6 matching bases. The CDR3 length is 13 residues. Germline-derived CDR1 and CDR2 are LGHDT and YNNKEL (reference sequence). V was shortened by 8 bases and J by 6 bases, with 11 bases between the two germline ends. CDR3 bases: TGTGCCAGCCAAAGGGGGTCTAATTCACCCCTCCACTTT. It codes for CASQRGSNSPLHF.

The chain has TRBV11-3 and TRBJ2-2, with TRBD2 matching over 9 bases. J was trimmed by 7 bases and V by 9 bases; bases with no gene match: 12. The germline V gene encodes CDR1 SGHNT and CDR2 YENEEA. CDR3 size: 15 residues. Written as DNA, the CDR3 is TGTGCCAGTACCGCGGGGGGGCCGGTCAACGGGGAGCTGTTTTTT. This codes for CASTAGGPVNGELFF.

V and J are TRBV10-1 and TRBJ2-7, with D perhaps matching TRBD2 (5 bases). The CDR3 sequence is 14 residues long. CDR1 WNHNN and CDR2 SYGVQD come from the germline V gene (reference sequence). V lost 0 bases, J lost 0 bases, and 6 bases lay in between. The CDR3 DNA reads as TGCGCCAGCAGTGAGTCTCGGGACTCCTACGAGCAGTACTTC. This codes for CASSESRDSYEQYF.

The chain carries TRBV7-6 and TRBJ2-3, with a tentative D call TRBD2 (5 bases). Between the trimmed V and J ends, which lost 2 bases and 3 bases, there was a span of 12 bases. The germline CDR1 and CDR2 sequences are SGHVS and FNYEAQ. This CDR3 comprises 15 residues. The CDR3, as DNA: TGTGCCAGCAGCTTACCCCTAGCAGCAACAGATACGCAGTATTTT. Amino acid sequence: CASSLPLAATDTQYF.

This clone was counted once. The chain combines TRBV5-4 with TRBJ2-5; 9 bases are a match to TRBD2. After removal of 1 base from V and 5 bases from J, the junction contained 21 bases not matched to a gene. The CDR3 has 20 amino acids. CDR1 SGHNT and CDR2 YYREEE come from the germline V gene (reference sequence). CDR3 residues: CASSLNLRFTGGGAEETQYF. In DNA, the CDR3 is TGTGCCAGCAGCTTGAATTTACGATTTACTGGCGGGGGGGCCGAGGAGACCCAGTACTTC.

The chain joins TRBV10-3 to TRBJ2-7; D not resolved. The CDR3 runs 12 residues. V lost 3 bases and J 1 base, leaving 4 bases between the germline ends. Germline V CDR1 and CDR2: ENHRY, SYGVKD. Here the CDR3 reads CAISELSYEQYF. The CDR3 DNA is TGTGCCATCAGTGAACTTTCCTACGAGCAGTACTTC.

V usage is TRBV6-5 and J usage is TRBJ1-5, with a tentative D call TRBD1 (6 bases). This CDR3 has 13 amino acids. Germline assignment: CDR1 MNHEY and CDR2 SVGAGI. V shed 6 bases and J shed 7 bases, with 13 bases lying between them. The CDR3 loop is CASSTTGTQPQHF. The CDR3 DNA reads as TGTGCCAGCAGCACCACAGGGACCCAGCCCCAGCATTTT.

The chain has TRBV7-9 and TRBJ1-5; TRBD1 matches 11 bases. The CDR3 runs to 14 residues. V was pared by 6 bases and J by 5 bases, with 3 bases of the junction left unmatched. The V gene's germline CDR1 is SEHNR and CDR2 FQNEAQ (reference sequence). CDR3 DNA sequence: TGTGCCAGCAGTCAGGACAGGGGGCATCAGCCCCAGCATTTT. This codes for CASSQDRGHQPQHF.

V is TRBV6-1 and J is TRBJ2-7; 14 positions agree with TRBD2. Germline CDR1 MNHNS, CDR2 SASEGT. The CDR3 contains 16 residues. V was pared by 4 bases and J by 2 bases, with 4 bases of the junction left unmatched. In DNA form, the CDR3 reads TGTGCCAGCAGTGGCGGACTAGCGGGGGGCCCCTACGAGCAGTACTTC. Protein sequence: CASSGGLAGGPYEQYF.